This T cell receptor (beta chain) was found in a study of sequential checkpoint blockade in melanoma. The data were produced by immunoSEQ multiplex PCR, yet TCRdb's version contains in-frame clones alone and is incomplete. The repertoire holds around 10,000 clones, with around four fifths as singletons. V shed 2 bases, J shed 2 bases, and the junction held 6 bases outside the gene matches. The CDR3 runs 15 residues. Per germline, CDR1 SGHTA and CDR2 FQGNSA. The sample's treatment: randomized to nivolumab then ipilimumab (arm A) or the reverse (arm B). Patients had received no earlier DNA-damaging chemotherapy. Sorted cells were live CD3+CD8+, lacking CD19 and CD56, from PBMCs.

This sequence originates from a human donor with melanoma. J is TRBJ2-7 and V is TRBV7-2, with TRBD2 matching 7 bases. The sample here was CD8+ T cells sorted from blood (inferred from file names), taken from a patient given nivolumab and ipilimumab in sequence. The CDR3 sequence: CASSLHWEGAYEQYV. Written as DNA, the CDR3 is TGTGCCAGCAGCTTACACTGGGAGGGAGCCTACGAGCAGTACGTC.